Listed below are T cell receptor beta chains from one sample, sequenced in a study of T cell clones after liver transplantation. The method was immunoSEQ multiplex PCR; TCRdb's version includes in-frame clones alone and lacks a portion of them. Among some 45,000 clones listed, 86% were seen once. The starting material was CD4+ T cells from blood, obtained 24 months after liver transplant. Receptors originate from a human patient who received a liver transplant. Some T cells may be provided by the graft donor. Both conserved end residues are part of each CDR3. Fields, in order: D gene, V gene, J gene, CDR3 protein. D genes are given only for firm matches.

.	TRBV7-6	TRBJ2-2	CASSQSIKVGELFF
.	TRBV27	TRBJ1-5	CASSSGIGNQPQHF
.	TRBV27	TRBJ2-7	CASRIPGHPAYEQYF
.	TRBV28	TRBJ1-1	CASSLRQKNTEAFF
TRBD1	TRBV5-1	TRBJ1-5	CASSPGTADQPQHF
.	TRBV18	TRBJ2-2	CASSPQRAEAGTGELFF
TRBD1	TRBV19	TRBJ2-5	CASSSWTGETQYF
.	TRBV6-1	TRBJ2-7	CASSETVFSYEQYF
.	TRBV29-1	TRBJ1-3	CSVEWPLGGNTIYF
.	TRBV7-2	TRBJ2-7	CASRAEGAGSIEQYF
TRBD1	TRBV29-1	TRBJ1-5	CSISTGINQPQHF
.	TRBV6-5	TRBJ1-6	CASSDRFNSPLHF
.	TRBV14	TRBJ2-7	CASSPGIDHEQYF
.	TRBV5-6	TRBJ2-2	CASSFMAGANTGELFF
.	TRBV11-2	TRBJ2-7	CASSPTRRSTYEQYF
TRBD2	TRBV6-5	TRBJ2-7	CASSKLAGGYEQYF
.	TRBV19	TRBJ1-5	CASDPDDSNQPQHF
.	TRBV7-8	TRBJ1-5	CASSPLKHQPQHF
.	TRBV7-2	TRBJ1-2	CASREGLSNYGYTF
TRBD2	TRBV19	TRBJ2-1	CASSPLAGGLNEQFF
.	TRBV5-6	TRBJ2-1	CASSPSGVDNEQFF
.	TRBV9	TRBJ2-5	CASSVGGWQETQYF
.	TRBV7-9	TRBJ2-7	CASSRRGAGSYEQYF
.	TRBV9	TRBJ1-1	CASSPRDWNTEAFF
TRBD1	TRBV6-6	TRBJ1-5	CASSDQGGGNQPQHF
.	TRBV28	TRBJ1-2	CASSLYIGWGQGNNYGYTF
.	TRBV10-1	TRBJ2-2	CASSERAAGNTGELFF
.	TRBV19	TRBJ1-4	CASSISGEKLFF
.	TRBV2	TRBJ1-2	CASQRGAKVDYGYTF
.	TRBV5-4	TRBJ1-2	CASSFDSYGYTF
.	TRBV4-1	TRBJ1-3	CASSQETGTGNTIYF
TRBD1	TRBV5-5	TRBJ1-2	CASSSIGTGSRGYTF
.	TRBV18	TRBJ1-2	CASRVSGVDGYTF
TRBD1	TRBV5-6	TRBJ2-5	CASSLTGGFQETQYF
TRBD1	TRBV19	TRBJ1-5	CASSTREGGHQPQHF
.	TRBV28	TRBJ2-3	CASRNHPGFGTDTQYF
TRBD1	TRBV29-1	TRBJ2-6	CSVLMTGAGANVLTF
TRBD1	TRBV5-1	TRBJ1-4	CASSGKRTGFNEKLFF
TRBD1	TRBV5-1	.	CASSPTGQVSYEQYF
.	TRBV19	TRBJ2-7	CASSPKGSLDYEQYF
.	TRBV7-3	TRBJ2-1	CASSFGSVGGNEQFF
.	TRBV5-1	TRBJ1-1	CASSLTGGTEAFF
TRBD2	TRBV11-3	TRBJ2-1	CASSLDLGGVPYNEQFF
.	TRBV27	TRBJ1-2	CASSRLGGVGESYGYTF
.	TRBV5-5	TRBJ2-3	CASSLVSSTDTQYF
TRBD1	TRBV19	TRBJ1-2	CARPPTSGGGYTF
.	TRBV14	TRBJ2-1	CASSPLGTRQFF
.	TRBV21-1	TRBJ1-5	CASSKNIRGDSNQPQHF